This TCR beta chain stems from a study of identical twins. Template switching supplied a universal primer site; unique molecular identifiers were carried on the cDNA. TCRdb redid the calling of the 5' RACE reads with MiXCR, one entry per CDR3 protein. The sample lists roughly 490,000 distinct CDR3 sequences; 14% were seen once. This clonotype has a handful of counts. Its cognate antigen is unknown. Findings and caveats of the study: With abundant cord blood beta clonotypes, insertions were fewer; memory repertoires showed no such pattern.

Healthy Caucasians provided all donations. CDR1 and CDR2 (germline): SGHRS, YFSETQ. This CDR3 spans 17 amino acids. Trimming took 2 bases from V and 0 from J; bases not matched to a gene: 8. This sample also appeared in a second study, on yellow fever vaccine responses in identical twins. That work adds: Among the twins, the vaccine T cell response reportedly seemed partly convergent and partly personalized.

Material: CD4+ T cells sorted from blood. The chain recombines TRBV5-1 with TRBJ1-3; TRBD1 matches 7 bases. The receptor comes from a woman aged 18 to 35 in good health. The CDR3, as DNA: TGCGCCAGCAGCTTAATCGGGACAGCTAACTCTGGAAACACCATATATTTT. Translating it yields CASSLIGTANSGNTIYF. The whole variable domain, remainder taken from reference TRBV5-1 and TRBJ1-3, is KAGVTQTPRYLIKTRGQQVTLSCSPISGHRSVSWYQQTPGQGLQFLFEYFSETQRNKGNFPGRFSGRQFSNSRSEMNVSTLELGDSALYLCASSLIGTANSGNTIYFGEGSWLTVV.